This T cell receptor beta chain was sequenced for a study of T cell responses to AZD1222 COVID-19 vaccine. Study-level information: Second-dose groups at about 4 or about 12 weeks were pooled.

This clone was observed a handful of times. Antigen specificity is unknown. General observations from the study: The number of AZD1222 recipients seropositive at baseline was only 6 or 7. In all cases, repertoires were sampled only after the peak T cell response.

This CDR3 is 11 amino acids long. Per the germline V gene, CDR1 is MDHEN and CDR2 is SYDVKM. V lost 6 bases to trimming and J lost 1 base, with 3 bases between them. The repertoire was sequenced with immunoSEQ multiplex PCR; TCRdb's copy has only in-frame clones and lacks some. The top ten hold 3.5% to 5% of the sample, which has roughly 120,000 clones, 85% to 90% seen once. This sequence originates from an adult in good health. The material sequenced was peripheral blood, taken on day 0 of AZD1222 vaccination. V usage is TRBV28 and J usage is TRBJ1-2; no clear D. DNA for the CDR3: TGTGCCAGCAGAAATAACTATGGCTACACCTTC. Translated, it gives CASRNNYGYTF.